These T cell receptor beta chains were read from a single sample in a study of T cells in Graves' hyperthyroidism and ophthalmopathy. One entry per CDR3 protein results from TCRdb running MiXCR on the multiplex PCR reads. Among approximately 400,000 distinct CDR3 sequences listed, 15% to 19% were seen once. Material: blood. The source is a woman under 30 with Graves' hyperthyroidism. CDR3s include the opening cysteine and the closing phenylalanine or tryptophan. D genes are given only for firm matches. A clone size is listed for some rows: how often the clone was seen (once, few, many), or a class if it is expanded.

>TRBJ2-5|.|TRBV28|17|many
TGTGCCAGCAGCCCAGGGCTCGTACGGGGGCATCAAGAGACCCAGTACTTC
CASSPGLVRGHQETQYF
>TRBJ2-5|TRBD2|TRBV19|18|.
TGTGCCAGTAGTATCGGGACTAGCGGGGGCCCAATGAGAGAGACCCAGTACTTC
CASSIGTSGGPMRETQYF
>TRBJ2-7|.|TRBV7-2|15|.
TGTGCCAGCAGCTTCGAGGGAGGAAGTCCCTACGAGCAGTACTTC
CASSFEGGSPYEQYF
>TRBJ2-7|.|TRBV6-6|13|many
TGTGCCAGCAGTTACTCGACTGCCTACGAGCAGTACTTC
CASSYSTAYEQYF
>TRBJ2-1|TRBD2|TRBV29-1|16|few
TGCAGCGTTGGGGAGGGGTGGCGGGGGGAGCGCAATGAGCAGTTCTTC
CSVGEGWRGERNEQFF
>TRBJ1-5|.|TRBV24-1|12|many
TGTGCCACCAGTGATTACGATCAGCCCCAGCATTTT
CATSDYDQPQHF
>TRBJ2-1|.|TRBV3-1|13|many
TGTGCCAGCAGGAAACAGGGAACAGATGAGCAGTTCTTC
CASRKQGTDEQFF
>TRBJ2-7|.|TRBV4-1|15|many
TGCGCCAGCAGCCAAGGGGCAGGAAGAACCTACGAGCAGTACTTC
CASSQGAGRTYEQYF
>TRBJ1-5|.|TRBV7-8|15|many
TGTGCCAGCAGCGCACAGGGAAAGATTAGTCAGCCCCAGCATTTT
CASSAQGKISQPQHF
>TRBJ2-5|.|TRBV20-1|12|many
TGCAGTGCTAGCGGAAAGGCGGAGACCCAGTACTTC
CSASGKAETQYF
>TRBJ1-2|.|TRBV19|12|many
TGTGCCAGTATGCTTGGGGGGAATGGCTACACCTTC
CASMLGGNGYTF
>TRBJ1-1|.|TRBV12-3/TRBV12-4|14|many
TGTGCCAGCAGTTGGGCGAACCCGAACACTGAAGCTTTCTTT
CASSWANPNTEAFF
>TRBJ1-2|.|TRBV7-8|14|many
TGTGCCAGCAGCCCGGTCACCTCTATCTATGGCTACACCTTC
CASSPVTSIYGYTF
>TRBJ2-3|.|TRBV12-3/TRBV12-4|15|many
TGTGCCAGCAGCTTGGGACACCCGAGCACAGATACGCAGTATTTT
CASSLGHPSTDTQYF
>TRBJ1-2|.|TRBV5-1|12|many
TGCGCCAGCAGCTTGGGTCACTATGGCTACACCTTC
CASSLGHYGYTF